A single sample gave rise to the 23 T cell receptor beta chains below, sequenced in a study of blood T cell repertoires in COVID-19 (dated by TCRdb to the early 2020s). Library construction relied on the immunoSEQ multiplex PCR assay. The table comes from immuneACCESS by way of TCRdb, which keeps in-frame sequences with V and J called. Part of the clones is missing from these tables; in studies checked, under half for an unresolved V gene and the rest for unknown reasons. The sample table contains around 270,000 clones; only one count was recorded for 75% to 90% of them. The ten largest clonotypes hold 0.75% to 0.9% of the sample. Input material: peripheral blood. Receptors originate from a man aged 30 to 39 with acute or convalescent COVID-19.

The genes are TRBV27 and TRBJ2-1; TRBD2 aligns across 9 bases. The ends lost 5 bases at V and 6 bases at J; junction bases unmatched: 17. Germline V gene data show CDR1 as MNHEY and CDR2 as SMNVEV (reference sequence). The CDR3 loop spans 18 amino acids. CDR3 in DNA: TGTGCCAGCAGTCGGCTCGGGATTAGCGGGAGAATTCCCAATGAGCAGTTCTTC. Translation: CASSRLGISGRIPNEQFF.

The V and J genes are TRBV27 and TRBJ2-1; 9 nucleotides agree with TRBD2. The V gene end was trimmed by 4 bases and the J gene end by 10 bases; junction bases not matched to a gene: 11. Germline CDR1 is MNHEY and CDR2 is SMNVEV (reference sequence). The CDR3 sequence is 15 residues long. The CDR3 nucleotides read TGTGCCAGCAGTTATAGCGGGAGTAACTTCAGGGAGCAGTTCTTC. This sequence encodes CASSYSGSNFREQFF.

The rearrangement uses TRBV6-2 or TRBV6-3 and TRBJ1-5, with D perhaps matching TRBD1 (6 bases). This CDR3 has 16 residues. The germline gives CDR1 MNHEY, CDR2 SVGEGT. V lost 2 bases and J lost 1, with 12 bases in between. In nucleotides, the CDR3 is TGTGCCAGCAGTTACGGCGGGGGCGGAAGCAATCAGCCCCAGCATTTT. Residues: CASSYGGGGSNQPQHF.

CDR3 DNA: TGTGCCAGCAGCTTAACACCAGGACTAGCGGGAACAGATACGCAGTATTTT. Residues: CASSLTPGLAGTDTQYF. This sequence joins TRBV7-3 and TRBJ2-3, with 12 bases that match TRBD2. CDR3 length: 17 residues. Germline CDR1 is SGHTA and CDR2 is FQGTGA. Losses at the gene ends were 0 bases for V and 3 bases for J; bases not matched to a gene: 4.

This clone was observed a few times. This chain connects TRBV6-5 to TRBJ1-6, with TRBD1 matching over 7 bases. CDR1 and CDR2 from the germline V gene are MNHEY and SVGAGI. The J segment lost 6 bases and the V segment lost 4 bases, leaving 9 bases of the junction unmatched. The CDR3 loop spans 16 amino acids. The CDR3 coding sequence is TGTGCCAGCAGTTTATTGGGGACAGCCTCTAATTCACCCCTCCACTTT. Protein sequence: CASSLLGTASNSPLHF.

V and J are TRBV28 and TRBJ1-3; D is unresolved. Trimming cost V 3 bases and J 0 bases, with 15 bases left between them. The CDR3 has 17 residues. Per germline, CDR1 MDHEN and CDR2 SYDVKM. The CDR3 region is CASSLRGPGISGNTIYF. Written as DNA, the CDR3 is TGTGCCAGCAGTTTGCGAGGCCCGGGGATCTCTGGAAACACCATATATTTT. The full variable domain, with the rest looked up from reference TRBV28 and TRBJ1-3, is DVKVTQSSRYLVKRTGEKVFLECVQDMDHENMFWYRQDPGLGLRLIYFSYDVKMKEKGDIPEGYSVSREKKERFSLILESASTNQTSMYLCASSLRGPGISGNTIYFGEGSWLTVV.

The chain couples TRBV5-1 to TRBJ2-2; D might be TRBD2 (6 bases). The CDR3 runs to 15 residues. Trimming cost V 4 bases and J 1 base, with 11 bases left between them. Germline-derived CDR1 and CDR2 are SGHRS and YFSETQ. CDR3 sequence reads: CASSARDWNTGELFF. The DNA for the CDR3 is TGCGCCAGCAGCGCCCGGGACTGGAACACCGGGGAGCTGTTTTTT.

V is TRBV19 and J is TRBJ1-5, with D possibly being TRBD1 (6 bases). Trimming took off 3 bases at V and 0 bases at J, with 9 bases between the two ends. This CDR3 is 15 amino acids long. CDR1 is LNHDA and CDR2 is SQIVND in the germline V gene (reference sequence). This CDR3 is CASSMRQASNQPQHF. The CDR3 nucleotides are TGTGCCAGTAGTATGCGACAGGCTAGCAATCAGCCCCAGCATTTT. The full variable domain, with the rest looked up from reference TRBV19 and TRBJ1-5, is DGGITQSPKYLFRKEGQNVTLSCEQNLNHDAMYWYRQDPGQGLRLIYYSQIVNDFQKGDIAEGYSVSREKKESFPLTVTSAQKNPTAFYLCASSMRQASNQPQHFGDGTRLSIL.

This rearrangement joins TRBV18 to TRBJ2-1; 16 bases map to TRBD2. Germline assignment: CDR1 KGHSH and CDR2 LQKENI. The length of the CDR3 is 18 residues. V was pared by 3 bases and J by 3 bases, with 5 bases of the junction left unmatched. The CDR3 sequence: CASSPPGLAGGDYNEQFF. The CDR3 nucleotides read TGTGCCAGCTCACCCCCGGGACTAGCGGGAGGGGACTACAATGAGCAGTTCTTC.

The chain links TRBV3-1 (or the pseudogene TRBV3-2) to TRBJ1-1; 7 bases fit TRBD1. The CDR3 is 16 amino acids. J gave up 1 base and V 4 bases, and 9 bases lay outside the gene matches. The germline CDR1 and CDR2 sequences are LGHDT and YNNKEL (reference sequence). The CDR3 coding sequence is TGTGCCAGCAGCCCCATAGACAGGGTCTGGAACACTGAAGCTTTCTTT. This gives the protein CASSPIDRVWNTEAFF.

V and J are TRBV28 and TRBJ1-5, with a possible D match to TRBD1 (6 bases). The CDR3 covers 15 residues. Germline loops: CDR1 MDHEN, CDR2 SYDVKM. V gave up 8 bases and J gave up 8 bases, with 22 bases separating them. The CDR3: CASLKGGALIKPQHF. CDR3 DNA: TGTGCCAGCCTCAAGGGGGGGGCCCTCATTAAGCCCCAGCATTTT.

The chain employs TRBV11-2 and TRBJ2-7, with a tentative D call TRBD1 (6 bases). CDR1 and CDR2 from the germline V gene are SGHAT and FQNNGV. V lost 1 base to trimming and J lost 4 bases, with 17 bases between them. This CDR3 has 16 amino acids. Here the CDR3 reads CASSLVFSTGGYEQYF. Here the CDR3 DNA reads TGTGCCAGCAGCTTAGTTTTCTCGACAGGAGGTTACGAGCAGTACTTC.

The chain employs TRBV14 and TRBJ2-7, with D possibly being TRBD2 (5 bases). The CDR3 is 14 residues long. CDR1 SGHDN and CDR2 FVKESK come from the germline V gene. The V end was cut by 0 bases, the J end by 6 bases, with 12 bases between. In nucleotides, the CDR3 is TGTGCCAGCAGCCAAGATAGGGTTGGGAGCGAGCAGTACTTC. Amino acid sequence: CASSQDRVGSEQYF. Supplemented by reference TRBV14 and TRBJ2-7, the full variable domain reads EAGVTQFPSHSVIEKGQTVTLRCDPISGHDNLYWYRRVMGKEIKFLLHFVKESKQDESGMPNNRFLAERTGGTYSTLKVQPAELEDSGVYFCASSQDRVGSEQYFGPGTRLTVT.

This clone was recorded only once. The chain recombines TRBV28 with TRBJ1-3; D unclear. The CDR3 spans 15 residues. Germline values: CDR1 MDHEN, CDR2 SYDVKM. With 7 bases removed from V and 0 bases from J, the gap between germline ends came to 13 bases. The CDR3 spells CASKATRGSGNTIYF. The CDR3 bases are TGTGCCAGCAAGGCCACACGAGGCTCTGGAAACACCATATATTTT.

The J gene is TRBJ1-2, the V gene TRBV12-5; D remains ambiguous. Deletions cut 3 bases from V and 3 bases from J, with 8 bases between. Germline values: CDR1 LGHNT, CDR2 FRNRAP. CDR3 size: 13 residues. The CDR3 is CASGFEAYYGYTF. CDR3 coding DNA: TGTGCTAGTGGTTTTGAGGCGTACTATGGCTACACCTTC.

This chain links TRBV28 with TRBJ1-1, with no clear D. CDR1 MDHEN and CDR2 SYDVKM come from the germline V gene. This CDR3 contains 12 residues. V was shortened by 6 bases and J by 7 bases, with 12 bases between the two germline ends. CDR3: CASRTGSREAFF. The CDR3, as DNA: TGTGCCAGCAGGACTGGGAGTCGTGAAGCTTTCTTT.

The V and J genes are TRBV6-5 and TRBJ1-2; D may be TRBD1 (6 bases). CDR1 is MNHEY and CDR2 is SVGAGI in the germline V gene. The CDR3 is 14 amino acids. Trimming pared 4 bases from V and 6 bases from J, leaving 15 bases between. DNA for the CDR3: TGTGCCAGCAGTTCCTCAGGGGCGATTCATGGCTACACCTTC. Translating gives CASSSSGAIHGYTF.

The gene calls are TRBV6-5 and TRBJ1-2; D is possibly TRBD1 (6 bases). CDR3 length: 13 residues. The germline CDR1 and CDR2 sequences are MNHEY and SVGAGI. Trimming shortened V by 6 bases and J by 4 bases, and 12 bases separated the two germline ends. CDR3 sequence reads: CASRETGTYGYTF. In DNA, the CDR3 is TGTGCCAGCAGAGAGACAGGTACCTATGGCTACACCTTC.

The chain joins TRBV19 to TRBJ2-7; perhaps TRBD2 as D (5 bases). Per the germline V gene, CDR1 is LNHDA and CDR2 is SQIVND (reference sequence). Between the trimmed V and J ends, which lost 8 bases and 4 bases, there was a span of 18 bases. This CDR3 has 14 amino acids. The CDR3 DNA is TGTGCCAGTTCTCCCTCCCTACGGGGTTACGAGCAGTACTTC. Translation gives CASSPSLRGYEQYF. Full variable domain (rest looked up from reference TRBV19 and TRBJ2-7): DGGITQSPKYLFRKEGQNVTLSCEQNLNHDAMYWYRQDPGQGLRLIYYSQIVNDFQKGDIAEGYSVSREKKESFPLTVTSAQKNPTAFYLCASSPSLRGYEQYFGPGTRLTVT.

This clone was observed a few times. This chain joins TRBV2 and TRBJ1-1; D is possibly TRBD1 (6 bases). Per germline, CDR1 SNHLY and CDR2 FYNNEI. The length of the CDR3 is 14 residues. The V and J ends lost 8 bases and 1 base respectively, with 14 bases between them. CDR3 residues: CASASQDRNTEAFF. Written as DNA, the CDR3 is TGTGCCAGCGCTTCTCAGGACAGGAACACTGAAGCTTTCTTT.

V and J are TRBV7-6 and TRBJ1-6; 9 bases are a match to TRBD1. The V segment lost 5 bases and the J segment 5 bases; nucleotides outside the gene matches: 4. The CDR3 contains 15 residues. The germline V gene has CDR1 SGHVS and CDR2 FNYEAQ. CDR3 in DNA: TGTGCCAGCAGCCCGGACAGGGGCAATAATTCACCCCTCCACTTT. Translation: CASSPDRGNNSPLHF.

This clone was observed a handful of times. This sequence joins TRBV5-5 and TRBJ1-2, with TRBD1 matching 7 bases. This CDR3 comprises 17 residues. Unmatched junction bases numbered 8, after V lost 0 bases and J lost 0 bases. Germline V gives CDR1 SGHKS, CDR2 YYEKEE (reference sequence). CDR3 DNA sequence: TGTGCCAGCAGCTTGGTGACAGGGTCGGTGACTAACTATGGCTACACCTTC. Its translation is CASSLVTGSVTNYGYTF. Looking up the rest from reference TRBV5-5 and TRBJ1-2 gives the full variable domain: DAGVTQSPTHLIKTRGQQVTLRCSPISGHKSVSWYQQVLGQGPQFIFQYYEKEERGRGNFPDRFSARQFPNYSSELNVNALLLGDSALYLCASSLVTGSVTNYGYTFGSGTRLTVV.

V gene TRBV2 combines with J gene TRBJ2-1; D perhaps matches TRBD2 (6 bases). V lost 8 bases, J lost 10 bases, and 18 bases lay in between. CDR1 and CDR2 from the germline V gene are SNHLY and FYNNEI. The CDR3 has 13 residues. The CDR3 region has the DNA TGTGCCAGCTCAGGAGGGAGCGTAGGAGAGCAGTTCTTC. Protein product: CASSGGSVGEQFF.